These 21 T cell receptor beta chains originate from one sample sequenced in a study of monozygotic twins with inflammatory bowel disease. TCRdb reprocessed the 5' RACE reads, keeping one entry per CDR3 protein, no DNA. Here the sample table reports some 400,000 distinct CDR3 sequences. What was sequenced was blood. Receptor source: a human donor with ulcerative colitis or Crohn's disease, or a healthy co-twin of an affected twin (not recorded which).

The V and J genes are TRBV5-5 and TRBJ2-5; TCRdb returns TRBD1, unconfirmable since there is no DNA. CDR3 length: 15 amino acids. Germline V CDR1 and CDR2: SGHKS, YYEKEE (reference sequence). CDR3 protein: CASSLRVGVGETQYF. Drawing the rest from reference TRBV5-5 and TRBJ2-5, the complete variable domain is DAGVTQSPTHLIKTRGQQVTLRCSPISGHKSVSWYQQVLGQGPQFIFQYYEKEERGRGNFPDRFSARQFPNYSSELNVNALLLGDSALYLCASSLRVGVGETQYFGPGTRLLVL.

The V and J genes are TRBV5-1 and TRBJ2-6. In germline, CDR1 is SGHRS, CDR2 YFSETQ. The CDR3 extends over 15 amino acids. CDR3 sequence: CASSLERTGANVLTF.

V is TRBV4-2 and J is TRBJ2-2; TCRdb's D call, TRBD2, is unchecked because there is no DNA. Germline V gene data show CDR1 as LGHNA and CDR2 as YNFKEQ. This CDR3 comprises 17 residues. CDR3 protein: CASSQSYVGGPTGELFF.

The V gene is TRBV3-1, the J gene TRBJ2-5. CDR1 and CDR2 (germline): LGHDT, YNNKEL (reference sequence). This CDR3 comprises 15 residues. The CDR3: CASSQDFNTQETQYF.

The J gene is TRBJ2-1, the V gene TRBV9; TCRdb designates TRBD2, a call that cannot be tested without DNA. CDR3 length: 15 residues. Germline CDR1 and CDR2: SGDLS and YYNGEE. CDR3 amino acids: CASSLGLAEGDEQFF. The full variable domain, with the rest looked up from reference TRBV9 and TRBJ2-1, is DSGVTQTPKHLITATGQRVTLRCSPRSGDLSVYWYQQSLDQGLQFLIQYYNGEERAKGNILERFSAQQFPDLHSELNLSSLELGDSALYFCASSLGLAEGDEQFFGPGTRLTVL.

The chain employs TRBV7-2 and TRBJ1-6. CDR1 is SGHTA, CDR2 FQGNSA, per germline. This CDR3 comprises 15 residues. The CDR3 is CASSSLGRTNSPLHF.

The chain is built from TRBV19 and TRBJ1-6. The CDR3 extends over 13 amino acids. Germline loops: CDR1 LNHDA, CDR2 SQIVND (reference sequence). This CDR3 reads CASSTEPDSPLHF.

This chain uses TRBV29-1 with TRBJ2-7; TCRdb indicates TRBD1, and absent DNA this call remains unverified. The germline gives CDR1 SQVTM, CDR2 ANQGSEA. This CDR3 has 13 residues. The CDR3 spells CSVARDRGYEQYF.

This rearrangement joins TRBV7-7 to TRBJ2-3; the TCRdb call, TRBD1, lacks DNA for checking. This CDR3 has 15 amino acids. Germline V gene data show CDR1 as SSHAT and CDR2 as FNYEAQ (reference sequence). CDR3 loop: CASTKGGVPPDTQYF.

The chain joins TRBV7-7 to TRBJ2-1; absent DNA, TCRdb's TRBD2 call cannot be checked. CDR1 is SSHAT and CDR2 is FNYEAQ in the germline V gene (reference sequence). The CDR3 consists of 16 residues. The chain's CDR3 is CASSAERGSSYNEQFF.

The genes are TRBV27 and TRBJ2-6; absent DNA, TCRdb's TRBD1 call cannot be checked. This CDR3 contains 19 residues. Per germline, CDR1 MNHEY and CDR2 SMNVEV (reference sequence). CDR3 sequence reads: CASTPMGGQLVSGANVLTF.

The chain uses TRBV7-2 and TRBJ2-5; TCRdb returns TRBD1, unconfirmable since there is no DNA. Germline values: CDR1 SGHTA, CDR2 FQGNSA. The CDR3 extends over 12 amino acids. The CDR3 reads CASSPGQGLKYF.

The rearrangement uses TRBV5-1 and TRBJ1-1. The CDR3 is 15 amino acids. Germline CDR1 reads SGHRS; CDR2 reads YFSETQ. CDR3 residues: CASSSEEGANTEAFF.

The chain combines TRBV19 with TRBJ1-1; TCRdb returns TRBD1, unconfirmable since there is no DNA. Germline assignment: CDR1 LNHDA and CDR2 SQIVND (reference sequence). This CDR3 comprises 14 residues. This chain's CDR3 is CASTPSGWGTEAFF. The full variable domain, its missing parts supplied by reference TRBV19 and TRBJ1-1, is DGGITQSPKYLFRKEGQNVTLSCEQNLNHDAMYWYRQDPGQGLRLIYYSQIVNDFQKGDIAEGYSVSREKKESFPLTVTSAQKNPTAFYLCASTPSGWGTEAFFGQGTRLTVV.

V is TRBV20-1 and J is TRBJ1-5; TCRdb outputs TRBD1, but without DNA this stays unchecked. Germline V gene sequence: CDR1 DFQATT, CDR2 SNEGSKA (reference sequence). The CDR3 loop spans 15 amino acids. CDR3: CSATGTGNIGQPQHF.

The chain joins TRBV12-3 or TRBV12-4 to TRBJ1-1. This CDR3 is built from 12 residues. CDR3: CASSFSGPKAFF.

The chain links TRBV29-1 to TRBJ1-4. This CDR3 is 12 amino acids long. In germline, CDR1 is SQVTM, CDR2 ANQGSEA. CDR3: CSVRTENEKLFF. Full variable domain (remainder filled in from reference TRBV29-1 and TRBJ1-4): SAVISQKPSRDICQRGTSLTIQCQVDSQVTMMFWYRQQPGQSLTLIATANQGSEATYESGFVIDKFPISRPNLTFSTLTVSNMSPEDSSIYLCSVRTENEKLFFGSGTQLSVL.

J is TRBJ2-1 and V is TRBV7-9; with no DNA, the TCRdb D assignment of TRBD2 cannot be verified. CDR1 and CDR2 from the germline V gene are SEHNR and FQNEAQ (reference sequence). The CDR3 is 15 residues long. CDR3 loop: CASSLENSGGYEQFF.

The chain uses TRBV29-1 and TRBJ2-1; TCRdb's assignment of TRBD2 cannot be checked, as there is no DNA. The germline V gene has CDR1 SQVTM and CDR2 ANQGSEA. This CDR3 has 13 amino acids. The CDR3 sequence: CSVEGLGFNEQFF.

The V and J genes are TRBV5-1 and TRBJ2-1; TCRdb's D call of TRBD1 is untestable without DNA. The CDR3 is made up of 18 amino acids. The germline V gene has CDR1 SGHRS and CDR2 YFSETQ. The CDR3 reads CASSSDYPAQSSYNEQFF.

The chain recombines TRBV7-2 with TRBJ1-5. Germline values: CDR1 SGHTA, CDR2 FQGNSA. The CDR3 is made up of 13 amino acids. The CDR3 loop reads CASGKDSNQPQHF.